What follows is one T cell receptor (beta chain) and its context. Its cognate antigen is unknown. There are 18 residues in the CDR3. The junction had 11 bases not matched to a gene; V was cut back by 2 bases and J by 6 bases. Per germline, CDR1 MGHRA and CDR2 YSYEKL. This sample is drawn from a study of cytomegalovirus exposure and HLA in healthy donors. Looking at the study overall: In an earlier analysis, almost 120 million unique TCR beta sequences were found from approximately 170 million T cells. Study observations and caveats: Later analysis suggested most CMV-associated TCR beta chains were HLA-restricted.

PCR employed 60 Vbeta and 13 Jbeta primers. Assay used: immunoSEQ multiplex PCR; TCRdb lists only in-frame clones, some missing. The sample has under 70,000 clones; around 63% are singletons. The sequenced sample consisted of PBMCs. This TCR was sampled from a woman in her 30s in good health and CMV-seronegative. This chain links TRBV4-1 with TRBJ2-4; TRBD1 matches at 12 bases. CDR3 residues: CASSQPPGQGALRNIQYF. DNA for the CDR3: TGCGCCAGCAGCCAACCTCCGGGACAGGGGGCGCTTAGAAACATTCAGTACTTC.